A single T cell receptor beta chain is shown here with its context. Its specificity is unknown. The data originate from a study of radiation and T cells in renal cell carcinoma. For the study at large: Nephrectomy followed 15 Gy stereotactic body radiation by 4 weeks.

The data were produced by immunoSEQ multiplex PCR, yet TCRdb's version contains in-frame clones alone and is incomplete. This table holds about 130,000 clones, about four fifths found once. The time point denotes: baseline pretreatment blood. Treatment noted: 15 Gy SBRT to primary tumor, nephrectomy 4 weeks later. Clear cell pathology was present in this patient's renal cell carcinoma. General study results and limits: Pretreatment tumor biopsies were lacking, so baseline clonotypes are unknown. In blood, top tumor clones expanded by 2 weeks, shrinking by 4.

This CDR3 region has 15 residues. Germline CDR1 MNHEY, CDR2 SMNVEV (reference sequence). The ends were cut back, 3 bases at V and 6 bases at J, with 17 bases in the middle. The rearrangement links TRBV27 to TRBJ1-2; D perhaps matches TRBD1 (6 bases). The sample consisted of blood, taken from a patient whose treatment included radiotherapy and nephrectomy. This receptor was obtained from a woman in her sixties or seventies with renal cell carcinoma. CDR3 DNA: TGTGCCAGCAGTTTCTCAGGGGTCCATGAAGATGGCTACACCTTC. Residues: CASSFSGVHEDGYTF.